These 22 T cell receptor beta chains came from one sample sequenced in a study of Ad26.COV2.S vaccination and SARS-CoV-2 variants. Sample treatment: roughly 20 received Ad26.COV2.S at low or high dose, single or two shots; roughly 5 received placebo; per-sample allocation not given. The investigators took samples on day 63 after the first vaccine or placebo injection. TCRdb's copy holds only in-frame clones and misses some; the assay was immunoSEQ multiplex PCR. The sample includes hundreds of thousands of clones, around 89% of them seen just once. The sequencing used peripheral blood, collected in a trial of Ad26.COV2.S vaccine versus placebo. These receptors originate from a person between 18 and 59 years old who received the Ad26.COV2.S COVID-19 vaccine or a placebo.

This clone appeared a single time. The chain joins TRBV24-1 to TRBJ2-6; D may correspond to TRBD1 or TRBD2 (5 bases each). The CDR3 totals 18 residues. V was clipped by 4 bases and J by 0 bases, with 15 bases between them. Germline CDR1 reads KGHDR; CDR2 reads SFDVKD. CDR3 residues: CATSDPVGTTSGANVLTF. The CDR3 nucleotides read TGTGCCACCAGTGACCCGGTCGGGACCACCTCTGGGGCCAACGTCCTGACTTTC.

This rearrangement joins TRBV6-5 to TRBJ2-1; a possible D gene is TRBD2 (7 bases). The CDR3 is made up of 15 amino acids. In germline, CDR1 is MNHEY, CDR2 SVGAGI. Trimming left V 6 bases short and J 3 bases short, with 15 bases between. Written as DNA, the CDR3 is TGTGCCAGCAGGGGGGGGCGGGAGAACTACAATGAGCAGTTCTTC. The encoded protein is CASRGGRENYNEQFF.

This clone was counted only a few times. V usage is TRBV13 and J usage is TRBJ1-3; D remains unclear. The CDR3 has 11 amino acids. Germline values: CDR1 PRHDT, CDR2 FYEKMQ (reference sequence). Trimming took off 3 bases at V and 7 bases at J, with 4 bases between the two ends. DNA for the CDR3: TGTGCCAGCAGCTTGGGGAACACCATATATTTT. Translating gives CASSLGNTIYF. The whole variable domain, remainder taken from reference TRBV13 and TRBJ1-3, is AAGVIQSPRHLIKEKRETATLKCYPIPRHDTVYWYQQGPGQDPQFLISFYEKMQSDKGSIPDRFSAQQFSDYHSELNMSSLELGDSALYFCASSLGNTIYFGEGSWLTVV.

The chain recombines TRBV7-9 with TRBJ2-5; a possible D gene is TRBD1 (5 bases). Germline V gene lookup returns CDR1 SEHNR and CDR2 FQNEAQ (reference sequence). The V end was cut by 1 base, the J end by 4 bases, with 13 bases between. The CDR3 contains 15 residues. The chain's CDR3 is CASSLVSRVGETQYF. Here the CDR3 DNA reads TGTGCCAGCAGCTTAGTTAGCAGGGTAGGAGAGACCCAGTACTTC.

The chain joins TRBV25-1 to TRBJ1-6, with D maybe TRBD1 (5 bases). Germline V lookup: CDR1 MGHDK, CDR2 SYGVNS. V gave up 3 bases and J gave up 6 bases, with 6 bases separating them. The CDR3 extends over 13 amino acids. CDR3 DNA sequence: TGTGCCAGCAGTGAGCAGGGTAATTCACCCCTCCACTTT. Protein product: CASSEQGNSPLHF.

The V gene is TRBV5-1, the J gene TRBJ2-5; TRBD2 is a possible D gene (5 bases). Germline CDR1 reads SGHRS; CDR2 reads YFSETQ. The CDR3 length is 15 residues. Trimming left V 7 bases short and J 2 bases short, with 18 bases between. The CDR3 is CASGPTGGGQETQYF. In DNA, the CDR3 is TGCGCCAGCGGACCTACCGGCGGCGGGCAAGAGACCCAGTACTTC.

On this clone itself: Other DNA sequences within the sample encode an identical CDR3. The CDR3 nucleotides read TGTGCCTGGAGTGGGCAGGGTTATGGCTACACCTTC. This sequence encodes CAWSGQGYGYTF. V and J are TRBV30 and TRBJ1-2, with D tentatively TRBD1 (5 bases). The CDR3 is made up of 12 amino acids. V lost 1 base, J lost 5 bases, and 8 bases lay in between. Germline V lookup: CDR1 GTSNPN, CDR2 SVGIG (reference sequence).

Turning to this clone: At one end, the junction sequence differs from germline, possibly due to a read error. This chain connects TRBV9 to TRBJ2-3; 10 bases match TRBD1. CDR1 is SGDLS, CDR2 YYNGEE, per germline. This CDR3 region has 18 residues. Here the CDR3 DNA reads TGCGCCAGCAGCGTAGCGCGACAGGGGGCGTTTAGCACAGATACGCAGTATTTT. Amino acid sequence: CASSVARQGAFSTDTQYF.

The chain combines TRBV6-5 with TRBJ1-6, with no clear D. Germline assignment: CDR1 MNHEY and CDR2 SVGAGI. The V end lost 6 bases, the J end lost 14 bases, and 17 bases lay between the germline ends. The CDR3 is made up of 13 amino acids. The CDR3 coding sequence is TGTGCCAGCAGAACACAGAGCGAGCGGGCCCTCCACTTT. The encoded protein is CASRTQSERALHF.

The chain joins TRBV10-3 to TRBJ2-3, with D maybe TRBD2 (6 bases). This CDR3 has 16 amino acids. Per germline, CDR1 ENHRY and CDR2 SYGVKD. V lost 3 bases to trimming and J lost 0 bases, with 13 bases between them. CDR3 protein: CAISDRASASTDTQYF. The CDR3 DNA sequence: TGTGCCATCAGTGACCGAGCTAGCGCAAGCACAGATACGCAGTATTTT.

The genes are TRBV5-1 and TRBJ2-3, with 8 bases that match TRBD2. This CDR3 has 15 amino acids. The germline V gene encodes CDR1 SGHRS and CDR2 YFSETQ. V lost 2 bases, J lost 2 bases, and 4 bases stayed unmatched. The CDR3 reads CASSFAGGNTDTQYF. The CDR3, as DNA: TGCGCCAGCAGCTTCGCGGGAGGCAACACAGATACGCAGTATTTT.

The chain combines TRBV19 with TRBJ1-6; D call uncertain. CDR1 is LNHDA, CDR2 SQIVND, per germline (reference sequence). V gave up 5 bases and J gave up 4 bases, with 3 bases separating them. The CDR3 covers 12 residues. The CDR3 is CASSQYNSPLHF. The CDR3, as DNA: TGTGCCAGTAGTCAGTATAATTCACCCCTCCACTTT.

This rearrangement joins TRBV24-1 to TRBJ2-2; 12 nucleotides match TRBD1. This CDR3 contains 16 residues. In germline, CDR1 is KGHDR, CDR2 SFDVKD. Trimming cost V 4 bases and J 7 bases; bases outside gene matches: 6. CDR3 protein: CATSDQGQGAVGELFF. DNA for the CDR3: TGTGCCACCAGTGACCAGGGACAGGGGGCGGTCGGGGAGCTGTTTTTT.

The chain employs TRBV4-1 and TRBJ1-6; 7 bases agree with TRBD1. Germline assignment: CDR1 MGHRA and CDR2 YSYEKL. The CDR3 totals 14 residues. Trimming took 9 bases from V and 1 from J; bases not matched to a gene: 3. The CDR3 loop is CASHRGSYNSPLHF. CDR3 DNA sequence: TGCGCCAGTCACAGGGGTTCCTATAATTCACCCCTCCACTTT.

The CDR3 DNA reads as TGTGCCAGCAGCGCGGACAGGGCCAGGAAGCAGTTCTTC. Encoded protein: CASSADRARKQFF. The V gene is TRBV11-2, the J gene TRBJ2-1; 8 positions agree with TRBD1. V lost 5 bases and J lost 11; bases outside the gene matches: 8. The CDR3 covers 13 residues. Germline V gene sequence: CDR1 SGHAT, CDR2 FQNNGV.

The rearrangement links TRBV2 to TRBJ2-3; D possibly corresponds to TRBD2 (6 bases). The CDR3 is 15 amino acids. From germline, CDR1 is SNHLY and CDR2 FYNNEI. V shed 7 bases and J shed 2 bases, with 16 bases lying between them. CDR3 bases: TGTGCCAGCAAAAAAAAAGCGGGTCCCACAGATACGCAGTATTTT. Its protein is CASKKKAGPTDTQYF.

This chain connects TRBV12-3 or TRBV12-4 to TRBJ1-4, with D hard to call. This CDR3 has 13 amino acids. V was cut by 3 bases and J by 3 bases, with 5 bases left in between. The CDR3 loop reads CASSFWANEKLFF. The CDR3 DNA reads as TGTGCCAGCAGTTTCTGGGCTAATGAAAAACTGTTTTTT.

The chain employs TRBV24-1 and TRBJ1-3; the match to TRBD1 covers 11 bases. The trim removed 4 bases at V and 8 bases at J, leaving 9 bases unmatched. The CDR3 extends over 16 amino acids. Germline CDR1 and CDR2: KGHDR and SFDVKD. CDR3 nucleotide sequence: TGTGCCACCAGTGAGCCAGGACAGGGGGCTGTATACACCATATATTTT. Protein product: CATSEPGQGAVYTIYF.

The rearrangement joins TRBV6-1 to TRBJ2-5, with TRBD1 matching over 7 bases. The CDR3 runs 14 residues. Germline lookup yields CDR1 MNHNS and CDR2 SASEGT. J was trimmed by 5 bases and V by 2 bases; bases with no gene match: 5. Here the CDR3 reads CASSESQGVETQYF. The DNA for the CDR3 is TGTGCCAGCAGTGAAAGTCAGGGGGTTGAGACCCAGTACTTC.

This chain links TRBV7-2 with TRBJ2-5; D uncertain. Trimming shortened V by 1 base and J by 2 bases, and 11 bases separated the two germline ends. Germline V gives CDR1 SGHTA, CDR2 FQGNSA. CDR3 size: 15 residues. CDR3 loop: CASSLDRTFQETQYF. DNA for the CDR3: TGTGCCAGCAGCTTAGACCGAACCTTTCAAGAGACCCAGTACTTC.

This clone was recorded a few times. V gene TRBV7-3 combines with J gene TRBJ2-5; the D gene is possibly TRBD1 (6 bases). From germline, CDR1 is SGHTA and CDR2 FQGTGA. CDR3 length: 12 residues. V dropped 5 bases and J dropped 8 bases, with 12 bases sitting between them. The CDR3 bases are TGTGCCAGCAGCCTAGACAGGCAAACCCAGTACTTC. Encoded protein: CASSLDRQTQYF.

The chain joins TRBV30 to TRBJ2-1; 9 bases agree with TRBD1. Unmatched junction bases numbered 2, after V lost 3 bases and J lost 2 bases. This CDR3 contains 14 residues. Germline-derived CDR1 and CDR2 are GTSNPN and SVGIG (reference sequence). CDR3 in DNA: TGTGCCTGGAGCCGGGACAGGGCCTACAATGAGCAGTTCTTC. It is translated as CAWSRDRAYNEQFF.